The present entry profiles one TCR beta chain with its context. Germline loops: CDR1 DFQATT, CDR2 SNEGSKA (reference sequence). The CDR3 has 14 amino acids. The data belong to a study of monozygotic twins with inflammatory bowel disease. TCRdb processed the 5' RACE reads again and assigns one entry to each CDR3 protein, with no DNA. The table lists roughly 150,000 distinct CDR3 sequences. Sequencing was done on a sample of blood. This chain connects TRBV20-1 to TRBJ2-1; lacking DNA, the TRBD2 call made by TCRdb goes unchecked. This TCR came from a human donor with ulcerative colitis or Crohn's disease, or a healthy co-twin of an affected twin (not recorded which). The CDR3 reads CSATGEARYNEQFF.